Described below is a single TCR beta chain sequence and its context. The data belong to a study of T cell changes during pregnancy in multiple sclerosis. The assay was immunoSEQ multiplex PCR, and TCRdb's table has in-frame clones only and misses some. The sample has around 51,000 clones, roughly 93% seen once. This CDR3 spans 16 amino acids. CDR1 is SGHTA, CDR2 FQGNSA, per germline. Between the trimmed V and J ends, which lost 5 bases and 4 bases, there was a span of 18 bases. This chain uses TRBV7-2 with TRBJ2-1, with D maybe TRBD1 (6 bases). The clonotype originates from a female donor with multiple sclerosis, enrolled in a pregnancy study. The sample was peripheral blood, taken in the second trimester of pregnancy. The CDR3 spells CASSTRGGGGYNEQFF. The DNA for the CDR3 is TGTGCCAGCAGCACCAGGGGCGGTGGGGGATACAATGAGCAGTTCTTC.